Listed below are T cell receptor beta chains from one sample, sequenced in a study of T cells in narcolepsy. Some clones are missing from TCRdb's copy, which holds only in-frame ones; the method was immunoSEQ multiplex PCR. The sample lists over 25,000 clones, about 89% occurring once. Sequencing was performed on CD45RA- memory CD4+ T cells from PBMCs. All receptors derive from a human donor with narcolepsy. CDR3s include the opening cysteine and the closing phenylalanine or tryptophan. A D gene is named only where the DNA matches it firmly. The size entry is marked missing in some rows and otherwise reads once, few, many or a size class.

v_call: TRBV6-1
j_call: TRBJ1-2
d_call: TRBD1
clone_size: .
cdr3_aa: CASNSGQGIGYTF
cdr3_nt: TGTGCCAGCAACTCGGGACAGGGCATCGGCTACACCTTC

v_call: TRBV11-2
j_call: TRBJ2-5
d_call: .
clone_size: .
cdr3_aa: CASSLNPGETQYF
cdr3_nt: TGTGCCAGCAGCTTAAACCCCGGAGAGACCCAGTACTTC

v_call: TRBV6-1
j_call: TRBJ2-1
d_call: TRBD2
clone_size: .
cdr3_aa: CASSAGTSGLGEQFF
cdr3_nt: TGTGCCAGCAGTGCCGGGACTAGCGGGCTTGGGGAGCAGTTCTTC

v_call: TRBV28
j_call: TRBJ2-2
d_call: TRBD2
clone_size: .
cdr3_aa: CASSEAGGRNTGELFF
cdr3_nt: TGTGCCAGCAGTGAGGCGGGGGGCAGGAACACCGGGGAGCTGTTTTTT

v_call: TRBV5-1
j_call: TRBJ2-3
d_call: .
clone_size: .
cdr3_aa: CASSLVPHTDTQYF
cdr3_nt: TGCGCCAGCAGCTTGGTCCCCCACACAGATACGCAGTATTTT

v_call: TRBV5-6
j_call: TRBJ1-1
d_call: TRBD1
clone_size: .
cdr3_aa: CASFPGDRGLWTEAFF
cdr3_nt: TGTGCCAGCTTTCCTGGGGACAGGGGGCTTTGGACTGAAGCTTTCTTT

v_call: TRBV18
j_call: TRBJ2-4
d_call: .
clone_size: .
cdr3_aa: CASSPEASVNIQYF
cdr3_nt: TGTGCCAGCTCACCGGAGGCTAGCGTCAACATTCAGTACTTC

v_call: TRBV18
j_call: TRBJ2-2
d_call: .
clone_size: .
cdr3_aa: CASSPQRIANTGELFF
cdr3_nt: TGTGCCAGCTCACCACAGAGGATCGCGAACACCGGGGAGCTGTTTTTT

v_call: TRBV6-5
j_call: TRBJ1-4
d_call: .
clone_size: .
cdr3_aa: CASSYSSGSGEKLFF
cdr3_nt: TGTGCCAGCAGTTACTCTTCAGGTAGTGGGGAAAAACTGTTTTTT

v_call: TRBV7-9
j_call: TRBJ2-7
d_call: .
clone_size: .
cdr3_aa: CASSLGPGRHEQYF
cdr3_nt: TGTGCCAGCAGCTTAGGACCTGGGCGACACGAGCAGTACTTC

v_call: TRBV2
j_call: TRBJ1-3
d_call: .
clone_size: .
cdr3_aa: CASGPDSGNTIYF
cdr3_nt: TGTGCCTCGGGCCCTGACTCTGGAAACACCATATATTTT

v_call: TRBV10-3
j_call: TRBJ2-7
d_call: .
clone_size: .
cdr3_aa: CAISARGTGYEQYF
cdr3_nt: TGTGCCATCAGTGCGCGGGGGACAGGATACGAGCAGTACTTC

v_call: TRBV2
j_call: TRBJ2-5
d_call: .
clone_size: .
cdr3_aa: CASSDQVETQYF
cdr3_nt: TGTGCCAGCAGTGATCAGGTTGAGACCCAGTACTTC

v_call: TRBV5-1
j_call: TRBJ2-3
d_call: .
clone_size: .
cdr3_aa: CASSLGQKGTDTQYF
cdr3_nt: TGCGCCAGCAGCTTGGGACAGAAAGGCACAGATACGCAGTATTTT

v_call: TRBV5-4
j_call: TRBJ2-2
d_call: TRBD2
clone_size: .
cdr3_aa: CASSSERGGLTGELFF
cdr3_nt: TGTGCCAGCAGCTCTGAGCGGGGGGGCCTCACCGGGGAGCTGTTTTTT

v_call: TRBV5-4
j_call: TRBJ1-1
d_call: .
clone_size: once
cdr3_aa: CASSLLGNTEAFF
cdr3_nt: TGTGCCAGCAGCTTGCTAGGGAACACTGAAGCTTTCTTT

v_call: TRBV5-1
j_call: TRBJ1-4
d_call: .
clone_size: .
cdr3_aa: CASSLRDGLNEKLFF
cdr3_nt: TGCGCCAGCAGCTTACGGGACGGATTGAATGAAAAACTGTTTTTT

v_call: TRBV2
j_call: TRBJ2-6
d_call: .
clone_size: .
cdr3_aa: CASHGSPGANVLTF
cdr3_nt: TGTGCCAGCCATGGCTCCCCTGGGGCCAACGTCCTGACTTTC

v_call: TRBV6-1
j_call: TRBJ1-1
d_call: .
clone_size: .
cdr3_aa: CASSPTHQNTEAFF
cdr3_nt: TGTGCCAGCAGTCCCACCCATCAGAACACTGAAGCTTTCTTT

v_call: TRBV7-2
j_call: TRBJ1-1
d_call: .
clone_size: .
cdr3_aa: CASSLKTRVTEAFF
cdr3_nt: TGTGCCAGCAGCTTAAAGACAAGGGTAACTGAAGCTTTCTTT

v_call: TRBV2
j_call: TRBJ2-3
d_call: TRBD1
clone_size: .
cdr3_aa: CASLMGTAEDTQYF
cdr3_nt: TGTGCCAGCCTCATGGGGACAGCCGAAGATACGCAGTATTTT

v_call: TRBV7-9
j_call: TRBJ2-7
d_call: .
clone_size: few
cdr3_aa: CASSLRGLTYEQYF
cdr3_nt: TGTGCCAGCAGCTTACGGGGGCTGACCTACGAGCAGTACTTC

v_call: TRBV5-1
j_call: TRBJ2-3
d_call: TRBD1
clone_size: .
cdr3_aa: CASSLGTGEDTQYF
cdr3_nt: TGCGCCAGCAGCCTCGGGACAGGTGAAGATACGCAGTATTTT

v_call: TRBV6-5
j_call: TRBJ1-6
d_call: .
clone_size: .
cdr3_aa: CASRRGYHSPLHF
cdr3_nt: TGTGCCAGCAGGCGAGGTTATCATTCACCCCTCCACTTT

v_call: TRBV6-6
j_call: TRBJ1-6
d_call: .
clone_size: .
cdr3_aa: CASSYSQGPLGALHF
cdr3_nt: TGTGCCAGCAGTTACTCCCAGGGCCCTTTGGGAGCCCTCCACTTT

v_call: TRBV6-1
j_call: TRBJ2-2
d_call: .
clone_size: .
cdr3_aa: CASSEVGGWNTGELFF
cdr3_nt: TGTGCCAGCAGTGAAGTCGGGGGATGGAACACCGGGGAGCTGTTTTTT